This TCR beta chain was captured by sequencing in a study of cytomegalovirus exposure and HLA in healthy donors (dated by TCRdb to 2017 to 2019). Notes on the research overall: An earlier analysis of some 500 of the donors reported 250 to 300 Gb of sequence data and some 120 million unique TCR beta sequences from about 179 million T cells. An early release covering roughly 580 HLA-typed donors comprised 250 to 350 gigabases of sequencing data and around 86 million unique TCR sequences. Of the 350 to 450 genotyped donors, more than 75% were placed in the genetic ancestry cluster associated with self-reported Caucasian donors. The study aimed to test whether signatures of past pathogen exposure could be identified by cataloging public T cell receptors. The study profiled the T cell repertoires of hundreds of subjects by immunosequencing and related them to cytomegalovirus serostatus. In addition to the first cohort of 666 subjects, a separate validation cohort of 130 or so different subjects was used. High-throughput TCR immunosequencing, statistical association of individual TCRs with disease status, and machine learning were combined to predict cytomegalovirus infection status. To study patterns of TCR occurrence, a later analysis re-analyzed previously published TCR beta repertoires from around 700 donors and added high-resolution HLA genotyping. Rather than using new phenotypic data, the later analysis identified candidate immune exposures from TCR beta sequences and from how often those sequences occurred across donors. In an earlier analysis of a few hundred of the donors, high-throughput TCR beta sequencing was used to judge whether each TCR beta V gene segment behaved as functional or pseudogenic. Donor age, sex, ethnicity and CMV serostatus were compiled alongside the repertoire data. A later genetic analysis used genome-wide SNP genotypes for about 65% of the 666 donors, treating that subset as a discovery cohort. Every repertoire in the discovery cohort had been generated on one and the same sequencing platform. Both class I and class II loci were covered by HLA typing, at four-digit resolution. Typing coverage varied by locus: about 629-640 donors for A, B, C, DRB1 and DQB1; roughly 520 for DQA1; approximately 570 for DPA1; about 450 for DPB1. About five DR-DQ haplotypes were handled as single units for association and clustering because linkage in the cohort was strong. Across roughly 420 genotyped donors of the cohort, an average of roughly 250,000 unique TCR beta nucleotide sequences per donor were sequenced, and roughly 20% of those sequences were non-productive.

What the study reported, not specific to this receptor: A total of fewer than 200 TCR beta chains were listed by the study as associated with cytomegalovirus. According to a later analysis, most CMV-associated TCR beta chains appeared to be HLA-restricted, and the HLA associations seemed to be driven largely by CMV exposure. The earlier analysis of approximately 540 of the donors excluded roughly 16 rarely observed V segments, including chromosome 9 orphons, because counts were too low. Compared with equally common non-associated chains, HLA-associated TCR beta chains in a later analysis were more clonally expanded and had lower generation probabilities. A few of the identified cytomegalovirus-associated TCR beta chains were confirmed in vitro to be specific for cytomegalovirus antigens. Because some donors lacked HLA typing at each locus, the association tests relied only on the typed subset. Some IMGT-functional V segments, including TRBV6-2 and TRBV6-3, could not be distinguished by the 87-base-pair reads and were therefore excluded. Immune exposure information for the cohort was limited to CMV serostatus. In this cohort, only TCR beta chains were sequenced, and detectable features were limited by the absence of alpha or paired-chain data. Presence/absence analyses assumed roughly uniform sequencing depth across donors, an assumption that may not hold. In a later analysis, around 17,000 TCR beta sequences were associated with specific HLA alleles at a false discovery rate of 0.05. A cluster of highly shared sequence variants was judged likely to represent a technical artifact of the sequencing pipeline. According to the authors, the approach could potentially be generalized to other disease states and immunological phenotypes. Compared with the approximately 670-donor mean, donors in an Asian-associated ancestry cluster had fewer N-insertions in productive TCRs, according to a later genetic analysis. A further reported finding was that TCR beta sequences accurately predicted the HLA-A and HLA-B alleles for most subjects in the first cohort. A later genetic analysis associated a missense DCLRE1C variant with V-gene and J-gene trimming of TCR beta chains, and an independent cohort replicated the association. Assigning TCR associations to individual alleles was difficult when HLA alleles, especially DR and DQ, strongly co-occurred. Correlated functional status among segregating V segments might reflect linkage disequilibrium, but an unknown experimental factor could not be ruled out. The classifier was reported to diagnose cytomegalovirus status with high specificity and sensitivity in both the original and validation cohorts. According to a later analysis, parvovirus B19, influenza, CMV and Epstein-Barr virus appeared linked to several top co-occurrence clusters. An earlier analysis of approximately 570 of the donors showed that most TCR beta V segments appeared in productive rearrangements either about 87% or about 30% of the time, which broadly matched IMGT annotations. According to a later analysis, TCR association rates differed among HLA loci, with DRB1 alleles showing the most associated TCRs and HLA-C alleles showing the fewest. Most TCR sequences were observed very rarely across donors, whereas some public TCRs were present in many individuals.

Preparation of the library involved the immunoSEQ multiplex PCR assay. A mixture of 60 forward primers for TCR Vbeta segments and 13 reverse primers for TCR Jbeta segments was used in the multiplex PCR. The CDR3 region of rearranged TCR beta genes was amplified from genomic DNA by a multiplex PCR assay. Amplified TCR beta libraries were sequenced as 87-base-pair reads on the Illumina HiSeq System. Processing in the source paper ran as follows. A later analysis counted tens of millions of unique TCR beta chains across the 666 repertoires, and approximately 11 million of these chains were shared by at least two donors. A nearest-neighbor algorithm error-corrected the raw reads and collapsed the reads into unique sequences, merging closely related sequences to remove PCR and sequencing errors. CDR3 sequences were aligned to IMGT reference sequences to assign V, D and J gene segments. For a sequence to be retained, a match of at least six nucleotides to both a V gene segment and a J gene segment was required. Rearrangements were classified as productive when the CDR3 lacked stop codons and remained in frame with V and J, and all other rearrangements were classified as non-productive. CDR3 was defined by IMGT convention, running from the second conserved V-encoded cysteine to the conserved J-encoded phenylalanine. The earlier analysis of about 610 of the donors excluded any sequence lacking an unambiguous match to a single V gene segment. An earlier analysis of over 450 of the donors classified V segments as functional when productive rearrangements were above 56.7% and as segregating when the standard deviation between donors was above 5%. A statistical classification framework was built to diagnose cytomegalovirus status from the catalog of TCR beta chain sequences. In a later analysis, V and J genes were assigned by comparing TCR nucleotide sequences against IMGT/GENE-DB human TR gene sequences. In a later analysis, CDR3 sequences and most-parsimonious VDJ recombination scenarios were assigned using the TCRdist pipeline. In a later analysis, each TCR beta chain was defined by its CDR3 amino acid sequence together with its V-gene family, and reads without a unique V-gene family were excluded. In a later analysis, around 650 highly shared, low-generation-probability nucleotide sequences were removed to address suspected cross-contamination and a sequencing artifact. For each public chain, a later analysis derived a clonal expansion index from normalized ranks of inferred template counts within each repertoire. Generation probabilities in a later analysis came from a VDJ recombination model fitted to out-of-frame rearrangements, and those results were checked against IGoR. In a later analysis, hypergeometric tests were used to score TCR-TCR, TCR-HLA and TCR-CMV co-occurrence, with a repertoire-size bias correction applied to TCR pairs. False discovery rates were estimated in a later analysis by permuting HLA or CMV assignments 20 times. In a later analysis, co-occurring TCRs were grouped using DBSCAN, and TCRdist sequence similarity was added for clustering within HLA-allele-positive subsets. Repertoires with fewer than 30,000 or more than 120,000 public chains, plus five repertoires with anomalous nucleotide sharing, were excluded from co-occurrence clustering. Imported from immuneACCESS, the table was reduced by TCRdb to in-frame sequences with V and J called. These copies leave out some clones; in studies compared against another copy, an unresolved V gene accounts for under half, and the cause of the remainder is not known. V and J calls plus clone size are reproduced from that table; the DNA served to infer D and trimming. In this sample the table shows about 140,000 clones, about four fifths of which occur a single time. The ten largest clones take up around 2.5% of the sample.

V is shortened by 0 bases, J by 7 bases, and the region joining them spans 16 bases. Inclusive of the bounding cysteine and phenylalanine, the CDR3 is 15 residues long. Only the CDR3 DNA stays, 45 bases, in frame from base 1. CDR1 and CDR2, per the germline V gene, are SGDLS and YYNGEE. Concerning this clone itself: Its binding antigen is unknown. Qualities for individual bases were not recorded, and no much larger clone is one base off.

The cohort was made up of 666 healthy bone marrow donors. At the time of sampling, every cohort member was nominally healthy, though immune exposures that went unrecorded were likely present. The donor tested CMV seronegative, placing the donor among the approximately 360 seronegative members of the cohort. Every donor gave a peripheral blood sample, and the peripheral blood mononuclear cells from that sample were used for TCR beta sequencing. The Qiagen DNeasy Blood Extraction Kit was used to extract genomic DNA from the blood cell samples. This sequence was found in a male donor in good health and CMV-seronegative. The source material was PBMCs. Here the chain combines TRBV9 and TRBJ1-1, with an unclear D gene assignment. The DNA sequence is given as TGTGCCAGCAGCGTAGGAAGAGGGAACAACCTTGAAGCTTTCTTT. Its translation reads: CASSVGRGNNLEAFF.